Described below is a single T cell receptor (beta chain) sequence and its context. Antigen specificity is unknown. The sample originates from a study of early stage breast cancer tumors. Whole-study findings and limits: Comparing each tissue with blood distinguished tumor from normal in about 85% of the 16 patients.

Sequencing was performed with immunoSEQ multiplex PCR; in TCRdb, only in-frame clones are kept and a portion is missing. The sample has tens of thousands of clones; more than 70% are singletons. The sequence came from a person aged 35 to 50 with breast cancer. Material: blood.

The CDR3 is CASSWGQGAQTDTQYF. The CDR3 DNA is TGCGCCAGCAGCTGGGGACAGGGGGCGCAAACAGATACGCAGTATTTT. V gene TRBV5-1 combines with J gene TRBJ2-3; 12 bases are a match to TRBD1. The length of the CDR3 is 16 residues. Germline CDR1 and CDR2: SGHRS and YFSETQ. The V segment lost 3 bases and the J segment 3 bases; nucleotides outside the gene matches: 5.